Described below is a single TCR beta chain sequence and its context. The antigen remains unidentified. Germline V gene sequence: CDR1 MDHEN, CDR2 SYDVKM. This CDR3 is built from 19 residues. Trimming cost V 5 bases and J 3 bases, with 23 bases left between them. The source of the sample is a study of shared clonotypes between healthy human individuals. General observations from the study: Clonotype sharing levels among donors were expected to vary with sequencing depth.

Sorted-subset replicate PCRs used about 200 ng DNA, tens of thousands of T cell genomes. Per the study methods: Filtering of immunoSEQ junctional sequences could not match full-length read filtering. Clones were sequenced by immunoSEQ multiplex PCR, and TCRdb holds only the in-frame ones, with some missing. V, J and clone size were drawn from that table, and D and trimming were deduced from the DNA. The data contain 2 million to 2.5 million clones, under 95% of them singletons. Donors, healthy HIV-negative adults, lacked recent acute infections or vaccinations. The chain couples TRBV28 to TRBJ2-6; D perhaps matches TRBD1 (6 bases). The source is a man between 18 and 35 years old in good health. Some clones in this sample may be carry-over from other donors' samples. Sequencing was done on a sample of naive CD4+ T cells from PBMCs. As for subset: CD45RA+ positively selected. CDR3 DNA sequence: TGTGCCAGCAGTCCCTCTGGGTATTGGGACAAAGATGGGGCCAACGTCCTGACTTTC. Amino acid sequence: CASSPSGYWDKDGANVLTF.